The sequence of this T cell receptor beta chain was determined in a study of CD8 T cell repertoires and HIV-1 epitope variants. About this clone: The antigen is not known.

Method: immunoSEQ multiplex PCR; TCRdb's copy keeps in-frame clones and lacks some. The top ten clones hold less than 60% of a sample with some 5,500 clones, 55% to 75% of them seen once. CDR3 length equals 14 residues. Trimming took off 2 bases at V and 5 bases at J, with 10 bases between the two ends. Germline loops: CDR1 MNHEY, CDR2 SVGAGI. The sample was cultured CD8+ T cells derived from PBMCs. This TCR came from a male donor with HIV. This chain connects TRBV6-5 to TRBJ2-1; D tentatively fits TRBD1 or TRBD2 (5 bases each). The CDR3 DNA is TGTGCCAGCAGTTACGAGGTGGGGGACAATGAGCAGTTCTTC. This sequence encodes CASSYEVGDNEQFF.